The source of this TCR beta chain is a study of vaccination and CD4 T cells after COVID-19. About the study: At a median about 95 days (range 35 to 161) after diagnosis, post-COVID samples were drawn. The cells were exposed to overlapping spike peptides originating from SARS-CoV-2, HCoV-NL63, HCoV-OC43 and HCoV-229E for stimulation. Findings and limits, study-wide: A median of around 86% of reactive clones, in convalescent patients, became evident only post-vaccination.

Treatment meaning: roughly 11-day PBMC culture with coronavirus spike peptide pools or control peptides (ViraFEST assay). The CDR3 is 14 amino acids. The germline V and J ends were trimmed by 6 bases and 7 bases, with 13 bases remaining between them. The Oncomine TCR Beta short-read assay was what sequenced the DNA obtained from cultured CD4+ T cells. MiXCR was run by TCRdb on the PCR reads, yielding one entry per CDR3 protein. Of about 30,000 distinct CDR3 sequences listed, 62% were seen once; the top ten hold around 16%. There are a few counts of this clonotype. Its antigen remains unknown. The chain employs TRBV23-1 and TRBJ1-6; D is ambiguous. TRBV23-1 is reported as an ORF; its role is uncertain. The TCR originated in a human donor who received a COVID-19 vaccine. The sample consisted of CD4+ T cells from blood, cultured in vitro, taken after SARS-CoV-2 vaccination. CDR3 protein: CASSRGQENSPLHF. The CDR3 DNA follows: TGCGCCAGCAGCAGAGGGCAGGAGAATTCACCCCTCCACTTT.